A single sample gave rise to the 3 T cell receptor beta chains below, sequenced in a study of cytomegalovirus exposure and HLA in healthy donors (dated by TCRdb to 2016 to 2017). Library preparation employed the immunoSEQ multiplex PCR assay. For the multiplex PCR, a mixture combining 60 forward primers for TCR Vbeta segments and 13 reverse primers for TCR Jbeta segments was used. TCRdb re-hosts the immuneACCESS table, in-frame sequences only. Its copies lack some clones; in the studies checked, an unresolved V gene accounts for under half of them, and the cause for the rest is not known. Recorded for this sample are approximately 220,000 clones; more than 80% of them occurred a single time. The ten largest clonotypes hold about 3% of the sample. Sequencing was performed on PBMCs. These receptors were obtained from a young man in good health and CMV-seronegative.

This clone was found a few times. The rearrangement uses TRBV18 and TRBJ1-2, with 9 nucleotides matching TRBD1. V lost 3 bases and J lost 1; bases outside the gene matches: 6. Per the germline V gene, CDR1 is KGHSH and CDR2 is LQKENI. The CDR3 contains 16 residues. The CDR3 bases are TGTGCCAGCTCACCGACTGGGACAGGGAATAACTATGGCTACACCTTC. Its protein product is CASSPTGTGNNYGYTF.

The rearrangement uses TRBV2 and TRBJ2-5; possible D gene TRBD2, 6 bases. Germline values: CDR1 SNHLY, CDR2 FYNNEI. The CDR3 contains 11 residues. V lost 8 bases, J lost 8 bases, and 12 bases lay in between. CDR3 coding DNA: TGTGCCAGCCTACGGGGGATAACCCAGTACTTC. Protein product: CASLRGITQYF.

The chain uses TRBV7-9 and TRBJ2-7; TRBD1 aligns across 9 bases. V gave up 4 bases and J gave up 2 bases; unmatched junction bases: 6. Germline values: CDR1 SEHNR, CDR2 FQNEAQ (reference sequence). The CDR3 contains 15 residues. CDR3 loop: CASSSGTGFPYEQYF. The CDR3 nucleotides are TGTGCCAGCAGCTCCGGGACAGGGTTTCCCTACGAGCAGTACTTC.